This T cell receptor (beta chain) comes out of a study of cytomegalovirus exposure and HLA in healthy donors (dated by TCRdb to about 2017). Context from the whole study: According to an earlier analysis of a few hundred of the donors, 150 million to 200 million T cells yielded 95 million to 140 million unique TCR beta sequences and roughly 280 Gb of sequence data. A separate validation cohort of 100 to 150 different subjects was used in addition to the approximately 700-subject first cohort. The study aimed to test whether signatures of past pathogen exposure could be identified by cataloging public T cell receptors. An earlier analysis of approximately 580 of the donors used high-throughput TCR beta sequencing to judge whether each TCR beta V gene segment behaved as functional or pseudogenic. A later genetic analysis used genome-wide SNP genotypes for about 65% of the 666 donors, treating that subset as a discovery cohort. Donor age, sex, ethnicity and CMV serostatus were compiled alongside the repertoire data. An early release covering about 600 HLA-typed donors comprised approximately 290 gigabases of sequencing data and 85 million or so unique TCR sequences. HLA typing included class I and class II loci at four-digit resolution. Using immunosequencing, the study profiled T cell repertoires from 666 subjects and related those repertoires to cytomegalovirus serostatus. In a later analysis, previously published TCR beta repertoires from about 640 donors were re-analyzed and high-resolution HLA genotyping was added so that TCR occurrence patterns could be studied. Of the 398 genotyped donors, 65% to 90% fell in the genetic ancestry cluster associated with self-reported Caucasian donors. All discovery cohort repertoires had been generated using a single sequencing platform. High-throughput TCR immunosequencing, statistical association of individual TCRs with disease status, and machine learning were combined to predict cytomegalovirus infection status. Roughly five DR-DQ haplotypes were handled as single units for association and clustering because linkage in the cohort was strong. On average, around 200,000 unique TCR beta nucleotide sequences were sequenced per donor among some 430 genotyped donors of the cohort, with 15% to 20% of those sequences being non-productive. Typing coverage varied by locus: 629-630 donors for A, B, C, DRB1 and DQB1; approximately 520 for DQA1; about 600 for DPA1; approximately 470 for DPB1. In the later analysis, no new phenotypic data were used to find candidate immune exposures; instead, reliance was placed on TCR beta sequences and their occurrence across donors.

The library was obtained by the immunoSEQ multiplex PCR assay. For the multiplex PCR, a mixture combining 60 forward primers for TCR Vbeta segments and 13 reverse primers for TCR Jbeta segments was used. Amplification of the CDR3 region of rearranged TCR beta genes was performed with a multiplex PCR assay on genomic DNA. Amplified TCR beta libraries were sequenced as 87-base-pair reads on the Illumina HiSeq System. On the study's bioinformatics: A later analysis tallied tens of millions of unique TCR beta chains across the 550 to 850 repertoires, and roughly 11 million of those chains were shared by two or more donors. A nearest-neighbor algorithm error-corrected the raw reads and collapsed the reads into unique sequences, merging closely related sequences to remove PCR and sequencing errors. Alignment of CDR3 sequences to IMGT reference sequences was used to assign V, D and J gene segments. For a sequence to be retained, at least a six-nucleotide match to both a V gene segment and a J gene segment was required. A rearrangement was called productive if the CDR3 had no stop codons and remained in frame with V and J, and every other rearrangement was called non-productive. CDR3 was defined according to IMGT convention as the region running from the second conserved V-encoded cysteine to the conserved J-encoded phenylalanine. The earlier analysis of 500 to 750 of the donors excluded any sequence lacking an unambiguous match to a single V gene segment. In an earlier analysis of approximately 500 of the donors, a V segment was called functional when productive rearrangements were above 56.7%, and segregating when the standard deviation between donors exceeded 5%. To diagnose cytomegalovirus status from the catalog of TCR beta chain sequences, a statistical classification framework was built. In a later analysis, TCR nucleotide sequences were compared against IMGT/GENE-DB human TR gene sequences so that V and J genes could be assigned. In a later analysis, CDR3 sequences and most-parsimonious VDJ recombination scenarios were assigned using the TCRdist pipeline. A later analysis defined each TCR beta chain by its CDR3 amino acid sequence plus V-gene family, and excluded reads lacking a unique V-gene family. To address suspected cross-contamination and a sequencing artifact, a later analysis removed some 620 highly shared, low-generation-probability nucleotide sequences. In a later analysis, a clonal expansion index was calculated for each public chain from normalized within-repertoire ranks of inferred template counts. In a later analysis, generation probabilities were computed using a VDJ recombination model fitted to out-of-frame rearrangements, and the results were checked against IGoR. In a later analysis, TCR-TCR, TCR-HLA and TCR-CMV co-occurrence was scored with hypergeometric tests, and a repertoire-size bias correction was applied to TCR pairs. To estimate false discovery rates, a later analysis permuted the HLA or CMV assignments 20 times. In a later analysis, co-occurring TCRs were grouped using DBSCAN, with TCRdist sequence similarity added in when clustering inside HLA-allele-positive subsets. For co-occurrence clustering, repertoires with fewer than 30,000 or more than 120,000 public chains were excluded, along with five repertoires with anomalous nucleotide sharing. TCRdb provides this immuneACCESS table in a form limited to in-frame rearrangements. Some clones are lacking; in checked studies, under half of them reflect an unresolved V gene, and why the rest are absent is not known. V and J calls plus clone size are reproduced from that table; the DNA served to infer D and trimming. This sample is represented by 120,000 to 150,000 clones; 70% to 80% of them were singletons. The ten largest clones take up 5% to 7.5% of the sample.

Points on this clone: Its antigen has not been determined. No base quality values were provided; no much bigger clone lies one nucleotide off.

Summary of the overall study and its limitations: Roughly uniform sequencing depth across donors was assumed in presence/absence analyses, although this assumption may not hold. Because some donors lacked HLA typing at each locus, the association tests relied only on the typed subset. The sequencing pipeline was judged likely to have produced a cluster of highly shared sequence variants as a technical artifact. A total of fewer than 200 TCR beta chains were listed by the study as associated with cytomegalovirus. The earlier analysis of approximately 590 of the donors excluded some 15 rarely observed V segments, including chromosome 9 orphons, because counts were too low. Linkage disequilibrium might explain the correlated functional status among segregating V segments, but an unknown experimental factor could not be ruled out. Broadly in line with IMGT annotations, most TCR beta V segments showed up in productive rearrangements about 87% or about 30% of the time in an earlier analysis of 450 to 600 of the donors. A later analysis found that most CMV-associated TCR beta chains appeared HLA-restricted, with HLA associations seemingly driven largely by CMV exposure. A later genetic analysis reported fewer N-insertions in productive TCRs among donors in an Asian-associated ancestry cluster than the roughly 700-donor mean. At a false discovery rate of 0.05, a later analysis linked about 17,000 TCR beta sequences to specific HLA alleles. A further reported finding was that TCR beta sequences accurately predicted the HLA-A and HLA-B alleles for most subjects in the first cohort. Across donors, most TCR sequences were observed very rarely, whereas some public TCRs were present in many individuals. Because the 87-base-pair reads could not distinguish some IMGT-functional V segments, including TRBV6-2 and TRBV6-3, those segments were excluded. A later genetic analysis associated a missense DCLRE1C variant with V-gene and J-gene trimming of TCR beta chains, and an independent cohort replicated the association. A later analysis found that HLA-associated TCR beta chains were more clonally expanded and had lower generation probabilities than equally common non-associated chains. Immune exposure information for the cohort was limited to CMV serostatus. A later analysis found that TCR association rates varied across HLA loci, with DRB1 alleles showing the most associated TCRs and HLA-C alleles the fewest. It was suggested by the authors that the approach could potentially be generalized to other disease states and immunological phenotypes. Cytomegalovirus status was reported to be diagnosed by the classifier with high specificity and sensitivity in both the original and validation cohorts. A later analysis reported that several top co-occurrence clusters appeared linked to parvovirus B19, influenza, CMV and Epstein-Barr virus. Strong co-occurrence of HLA alleles, especially DR and DQ, made assigning TCR associations to individual alleles difficult. In this cohort, only TCR beta chains were sequenced, and detectable features were limited by the absence of alpha or paired-chain data. A few of the identified cytomegalovirus-associated TCR beta chains were confirmed in vitro to be specific for cytomegalovirus antigens.

Inclusive of the bounding cysteine and phenylalanine, the CDR3 is 15 residues long. Solely the CDR3 DNA is kept, with 45 bases framed from the first base. Per the germline V gene (reference sequence), LNHDA is the CDR1 and SQIVND is the CDR2. Cut back by 5 bases and 3 bases, the V and J ends lie 13 bases apart. The cohort consisted of 650 to 700 healthy bone marrow donors. All cohort members were sampled while nominally healthy, although unrecorded immune exposures were likely present. The donor tested CMV seropositive and was one of the 289 seropositive cohort members. A peripheral blood sample was provided by each donor, and peripheral blood mononuclear cells were used for TCR beta sequencing. Genomic DNA was extracted from the blood cell samples with the Qiagen DNeasy Blood Extraction Kit.

The material sequenced was PBMCs. This receptor chain uses TRBV19 and TRBJ1-4; the best D guess is TRBD1, with 5 bases matching. This TCR derives from a woman in her 40s in good health and CMV-seropositive. CDR3 region: CASSPMGGANEKLFF. The DNA reads TGTGCCAGTAGTCCCATGGGGGGGGCTAATGAAAAACTGTTTTTT.